This T cell receptor beta chain came from a study of identical twins. The V end was cut by 4 bases, the J end by 2 bases, with 14 bases between. Germline-derived CDR1 and CDR2 are SGHAT and FQNNGV. This CDR3 has 15 residues. MiXCR, applied by TCRdb to the 5' RACE reads, yields one record per CDR3 protein. This table has over 250,000 distinct CDR3 sequences, roughly 8.6% appearing once. A further study also used this sample, focusing on yellow fever vaccine responses in identical twins.

The J gene is TRBJ2-5, the V gene TRBV11-2, with a tentative D call TRBD2 (5 bases). This receptor was identified in a woman aged 18-29 years in good health. Sequencing input: CD8+ T cells sorted from blood. Here the CDR3 reads CASSSITRGQETQYF. The CDR3 coding sequence is TGTGCCAGCAGCTCGATCACCCGGGGTCAAGAGACCCAGTACTTC.